The source of this TCR beta chain is a study of CD8 T cell repertoires and HIV-1 epitope variants. TCRdb keeps only in-frame clones here, not all; method: immunoSEQ multiplex PCR. Of a few thousand clones in the sample, around two thirds were seen once. In the case of this clone: Its matching antigen is unknown.

The CDR3 extends over 12 amino acids. The receptor was isolated from a male donor with HIV. The chain uses TRBV7-5 and TRBJ2-1; the tabulated D call, TRBD2, remains unverified against the DNA. TRBV7-5 counts as a pseudogene. The sequenced material came from cultured CD8+ T cells derived from PBMCs. The CDR3 nucleotides are TGTGCCAGAAGCGCATACTTGAATGAGCAGTTCTTC. It encodes CARSAYLNEQFF.